Here is one TCR beta chain with its context. Those who participated ranged in age from 18 to 89 years and resided in 20 to 30 US areas. This specimen comes from a study of blood T cell repertoires in COVID-19. Study summary: PBMCs, B-cell-depleted T cells, or T cells provided the cDNA or gDNA that made up the material.

The V gene lost 5 bases and the J gene lost 1 base, with 13 bases spanning the gap. The germline V gene has CDR1 SEHNR and CDR2 FQNEAQ (reference sequence). CDR3 length: 15 residues. Original analysis: Reference gene primer amplification yielded estimated nucleated cell counts. Some clones are missing from TCRdb's copy, which holds only in-frame ones; the method was immunoSEQ multiplex PCR. V, J and clone size derive from that table, while D and trimming were established from the DNA sequence. In the table there are about 220,000 clones, about four fifths of which are singletons. The chain joins TRBV7-9 to TRBJ2-3, with D tentatively TRBD2 (5 bases). This TCR came from a woman aged 40 to 49 with acute COVID-19. The sequenced sample consisted of PBMCs or T cells enriched from blood (not recorded which). The CDR3 is CASSPRGSGTDTQYF. As DNA, the CDR3 is TGTGCCAGCAGCCCTAGAGGGTCAGGCACAGATACGCAGTATTTT.